The next 4 T cell receptor beta chains were all read from a single sample in a study of cytomegalovirus exposure and HLA in healthy donors. Libraries were prepared by immunoSEQ multiplex PCR; TCRdb keeps only in-frame clonotypes and omits some of them. The table records fewer than 120,000 clones, around 90% of them present only once. The sequenced sample was PBMCs. The source is a woman between 18 and 29 years old in good health and CMV-seronegative.

The chain couples TRBV6-6 to TRBJ1-2; D is unclear. CDR1 and CDR2 (germline): MNHNY, SVGAGI (reference sequence). Trimming shortened V by 0 bases and J by 4 bases, and 12 bases separated the two germline ends. CDR3 size: 15 residues. DNA for the CDR3: TGTGCCAGCAGTTACTCCGAATCGGTTAGCTATGGCTACACCTTC. It codes for CASSYSESVSYGYTF.

This clone was recorded once. V and J are TRBV4-3 and TRBJ2-7; 11 nucleotides match TRBD1. V was clipped by 0 bases and J by 5 bases; unmatched bases: 6. Germline CDR1 LGHNA, CDR2 YSLEER. The CDR3 length is 16 residues. The CDR3 loop is CASSQDLGQGVDEQYF. CDR3 DNA sequence: TGCGCCAGCAGCCAAGATCTGGGACAGGGGGTAGACGAGCAGTACTTC.

This chain joins TRBV7-9 and TRBJ2-5, with D hard to call. The germline gives CDR1 SEHNR, CDR2 FQNEAQ (reference sequence). V was shortened by 1 base and J by 3 bases, with 6 bases between the two germline ends. The CDR3 runs to 13 residues. DNA for the CDR3: TGTGCCAGCAGCTTAGTTCGGGAAGAGACCCAGTACTTC. As protein: CASSLVREETQYF.

The chain uses TRBV2 and TRBJ1-3, with 9 bases identical to TRBD1. CDR1 SNHLY and CDR2 FYNNEI come from the germline V gene. V was pared by 8 bases and J by 4 bases, with 9 bases of the junction left unmatched. CDR3 length equals 15 residues. The CDR3 nucleotides read TGTGCCAGCGCTGGACAGGGGCGCGTCGGAAACACCATATATTTT. This translates into CASAGQGRVGNTIYF.